This T cell receptor (beta chain) was profiled in a study of blood T cell repertoires in COVID-19. Whole-study context: PBMCs, B-cell-depleted T cells, or T cells were the source of the cDNA or gDNA that made up the material.

In the study's own analysis: Reference gene primers were amplified, and this amplification served to estimate nucleated cell counts. The repertoire was sequenced with immunoSEQ multiplex PCR; TCRdb's copy has only in-frame clones and lacks some. That table gives V, J and clone size, and the DNA gave D and trimming. The repertoire consists of 250,000 to 400,000 clones, with approximately 90% occurring once and the leading ten covering 1.6%. The CDR3 has 15 amino acids. Trimming shortened V by 6 bases and J by 1 base, and 15 bases separated the two germline ends. Germline-derived CDR1 and CDR2 are SNHLY and FYNNEI.

This chain connects TRBV2 to TRBJ2-5, with a weak D call TRBD1 (6 bases). The sequencing input was peripheral blood. The TCR originated in a woman aged 25 to 39 with COVID-19, enrolled during active disease. CDR3 sequence (DNA): TGTGCCAGCAGGGAACAGGGCTTACCCCAAGAGACCCAGTACTTC. Protein: CASREQGLPQETQYF.